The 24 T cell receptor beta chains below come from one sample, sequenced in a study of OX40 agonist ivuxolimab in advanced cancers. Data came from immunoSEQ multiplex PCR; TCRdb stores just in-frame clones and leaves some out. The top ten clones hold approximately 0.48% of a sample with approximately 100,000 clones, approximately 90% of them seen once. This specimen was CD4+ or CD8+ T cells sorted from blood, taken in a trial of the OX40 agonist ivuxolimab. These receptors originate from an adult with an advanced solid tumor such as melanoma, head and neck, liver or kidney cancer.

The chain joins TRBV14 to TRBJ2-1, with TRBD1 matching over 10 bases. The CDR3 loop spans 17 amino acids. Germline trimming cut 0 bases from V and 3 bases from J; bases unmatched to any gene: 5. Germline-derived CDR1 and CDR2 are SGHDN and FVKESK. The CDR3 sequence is CASSQDRRDRGYNEQFF. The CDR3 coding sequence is TGTGCCAGCAGCCAAGATAGAAGGGACAGGGGCTACAATGAGCAGTTCTTC.

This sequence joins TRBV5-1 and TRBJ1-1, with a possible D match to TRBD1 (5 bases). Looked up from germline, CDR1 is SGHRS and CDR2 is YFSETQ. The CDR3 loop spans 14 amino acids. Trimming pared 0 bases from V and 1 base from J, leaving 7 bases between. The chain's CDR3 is CASSLEGQNTEAFF. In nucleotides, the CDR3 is TGCGCCAGCAGCTTGGAAGGACAGAACACTGAAGCTTTCTTT.

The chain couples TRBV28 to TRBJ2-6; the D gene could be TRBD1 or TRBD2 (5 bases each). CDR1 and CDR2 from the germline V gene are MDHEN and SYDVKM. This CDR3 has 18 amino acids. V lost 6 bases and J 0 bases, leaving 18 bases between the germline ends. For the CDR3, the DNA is TGTGCCAGCAGATTGTCCGGGACGGCCGACTCTGGGGCCAACGTCCTGACTTTC. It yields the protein CASRLSGTADSGANVLTF.

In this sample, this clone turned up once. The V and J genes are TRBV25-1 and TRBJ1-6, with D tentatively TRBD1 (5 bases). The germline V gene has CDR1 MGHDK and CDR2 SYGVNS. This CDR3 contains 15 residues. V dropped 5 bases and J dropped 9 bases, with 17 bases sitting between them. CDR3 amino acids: CASSRKGQGGSPLHF. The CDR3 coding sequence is TGTGCCAGCAGTCGAAAGGGGCAGGGTGGTTCACCCCTCCACTTT.

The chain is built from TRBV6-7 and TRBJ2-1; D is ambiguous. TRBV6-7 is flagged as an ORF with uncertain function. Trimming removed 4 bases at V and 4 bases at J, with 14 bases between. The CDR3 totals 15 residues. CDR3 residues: CASSCAPSSYNEQFF. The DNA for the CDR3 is TGTGCCAGCAGTTGCGCCCCCTCCTCATACAATGAGCAGTTCTTC.

Written as DNA, the CDR3 is TGTGCCTGGAGTGGGCAGAGGAACACTGAAGCTTTCTTT. Translating it yields CAWSGQRNTEAFF. The chain uses TRBV30 and TRBJ1-1; D is uncertain. The CDR3 is 13 amino acids. V dropped 1 base and J dropped 1 base, with 7 bases sitting between them. In germline, CDR1 is GTSNPN, CDR2 SVGIG (reference sequence). Combining the CDR3 with reference TRBV30 and TRBJ1-1 gives the whole variable domain SQTIHQWPATLVQPVGSPLSLECTVEGTSNPNLYWYRQAAGRGLQLLFYSVGIGQISSEVPQNLSASRPQDRQFILSSKKLLLSDSGFYLCAWSGQRNTEAFFGQGTRLTVV.

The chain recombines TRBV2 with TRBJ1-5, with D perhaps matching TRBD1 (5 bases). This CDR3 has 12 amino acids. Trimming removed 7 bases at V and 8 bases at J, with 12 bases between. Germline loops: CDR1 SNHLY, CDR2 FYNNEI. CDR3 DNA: TGTGCCAGCAATGTGGGCAGGGAGCCCCAGCATTTT. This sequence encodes CASNVGREPQHF.

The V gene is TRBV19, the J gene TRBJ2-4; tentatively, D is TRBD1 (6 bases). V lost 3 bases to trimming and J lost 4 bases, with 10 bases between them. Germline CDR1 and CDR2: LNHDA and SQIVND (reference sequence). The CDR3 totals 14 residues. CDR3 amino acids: CASSIPQGKNIQYF. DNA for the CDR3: TGTGCCAGTAGTATCCCACAGGGTAAAAACATTCAGTACTTC.

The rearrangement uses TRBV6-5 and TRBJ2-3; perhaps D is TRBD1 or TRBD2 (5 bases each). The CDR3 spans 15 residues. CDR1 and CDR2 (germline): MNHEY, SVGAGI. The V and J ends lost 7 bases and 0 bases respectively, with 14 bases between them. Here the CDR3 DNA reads TGTGCCAGCACTTCCGGGACGGTCAGCACAGATACGCAGTATTTT. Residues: CASTSGTVSTDTQYF.

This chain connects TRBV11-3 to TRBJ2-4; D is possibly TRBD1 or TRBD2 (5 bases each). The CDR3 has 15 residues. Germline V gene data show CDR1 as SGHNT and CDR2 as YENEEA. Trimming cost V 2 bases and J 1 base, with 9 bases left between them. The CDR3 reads CASSLLRDAKNIQYF. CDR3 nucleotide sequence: TGTGCCAGCAGCTTACTCAGGGACGCCAAAAACATTCAGTACTTC.

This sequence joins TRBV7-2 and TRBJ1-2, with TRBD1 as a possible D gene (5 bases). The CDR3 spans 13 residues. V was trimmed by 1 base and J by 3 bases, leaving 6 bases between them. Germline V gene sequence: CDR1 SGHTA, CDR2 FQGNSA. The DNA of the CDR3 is TGTGCCAGCAGCTTAGGACAGTACTATGGCTACACCTTC. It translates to CASSLGQYYGYTF.

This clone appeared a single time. CDR3 protein: CASSPSPETQYF. The CDR3 DNA follows: TGTGCCAGCAGCCCGAGTCCAGAGACCCAGTACTTC. V usage is TRBV27 and J usage is TRBJ2-5; D is unresolved. The ends were cut back, 6 bases at V and 4 bases at J, with 9 bases in the middle. This CDR3 has 12 residues. CDR1 and CDR2 from the germline V gene are MNHEY and SMNVEV (reference sequence).

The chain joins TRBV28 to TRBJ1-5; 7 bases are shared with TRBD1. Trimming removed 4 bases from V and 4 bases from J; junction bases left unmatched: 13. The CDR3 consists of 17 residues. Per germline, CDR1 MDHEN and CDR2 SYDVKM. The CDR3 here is CASSSPQTGWNNQPQHF. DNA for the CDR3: TGTGCCAGCAGTTCACCTCAGACAGGGTGGAATAATCAGCCCCAGCATTTT.

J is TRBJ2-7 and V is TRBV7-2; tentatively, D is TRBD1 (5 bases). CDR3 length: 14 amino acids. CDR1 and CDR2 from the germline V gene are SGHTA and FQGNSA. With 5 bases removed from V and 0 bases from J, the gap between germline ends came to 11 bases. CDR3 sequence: CASSAGHSSYEQYF. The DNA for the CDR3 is TGTGCCAGCAGCGCAGGGCACTCCTCCTACGAGCAGTACTTC.

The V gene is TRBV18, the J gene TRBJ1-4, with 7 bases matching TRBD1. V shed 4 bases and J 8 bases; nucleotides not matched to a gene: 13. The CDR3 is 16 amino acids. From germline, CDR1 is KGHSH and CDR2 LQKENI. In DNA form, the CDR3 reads TGTGCCAGCTCACGGACAGGAGCAGGGGCTATGGAAAAACTGTTTTTT. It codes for CASSRTGAGAMEKLFF.

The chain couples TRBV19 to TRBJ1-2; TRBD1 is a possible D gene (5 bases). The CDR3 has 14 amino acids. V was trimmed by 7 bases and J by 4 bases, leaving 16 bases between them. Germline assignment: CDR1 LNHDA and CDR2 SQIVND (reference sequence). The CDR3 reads CASKREDTPYGYTF. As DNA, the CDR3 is TGTGCCAGTAAGCGAGAGGACACCCCCTATGGCTACACCTTC.

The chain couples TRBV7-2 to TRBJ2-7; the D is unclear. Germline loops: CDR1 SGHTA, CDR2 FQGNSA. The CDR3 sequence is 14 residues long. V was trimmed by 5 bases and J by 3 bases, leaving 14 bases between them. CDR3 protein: CASSPQRLNYEQYF. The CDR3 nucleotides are TGTGCCAGCAGCCCCCAGCGTCTTAACTACGAGCAGTACTTC. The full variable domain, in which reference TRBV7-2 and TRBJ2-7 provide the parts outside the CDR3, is GAGVSQSPSNKVTEKGKDVELRCDPISGHTALYWYRQSLGQGLEFLIYFQGNSAPDKSGLPSDRFSAERTGGSVSTLTIQRTQQEDSAVYLCASSPQRLNYEQYFGPGTRLTVT.

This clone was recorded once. CDR3: CASSLIPETNYGYTF. The CDR3 coding sequence is TGTGCCAGCAGTTTAATCCCAGAAACTAACTATGGCTACACCTTC. The chain links TRBV28 to TRBJ1-2; D unclear. Germline V gene lookup returns CDR1 MDHEN and CDR2 SYDVKM. The V gene lost 2 bases and the J gene lost 0 bases, with 10 bases spanning the gap. The CDR3 length is 15 residues.

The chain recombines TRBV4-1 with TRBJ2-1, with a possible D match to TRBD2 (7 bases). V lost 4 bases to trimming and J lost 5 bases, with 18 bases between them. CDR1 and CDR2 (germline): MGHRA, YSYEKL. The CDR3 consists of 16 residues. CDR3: CASSPLTGGGHNEQFF. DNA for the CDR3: TGCGCCAGCAGCCCCCTGACGGGCGGGGGCCACAATGAGCAGTTCTTC.

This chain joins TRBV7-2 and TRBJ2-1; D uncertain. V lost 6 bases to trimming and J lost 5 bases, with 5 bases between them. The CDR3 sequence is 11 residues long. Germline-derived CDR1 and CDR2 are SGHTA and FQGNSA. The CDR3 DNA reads TGTGCCAGCAGGGGGAACAATGAGCAGTTCTTC. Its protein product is CASRGNNEQFF.

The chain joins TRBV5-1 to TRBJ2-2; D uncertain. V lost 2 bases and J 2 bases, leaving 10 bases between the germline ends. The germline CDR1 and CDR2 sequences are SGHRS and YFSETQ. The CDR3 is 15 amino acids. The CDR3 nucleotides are TGCGCCAGCAGCTTACAGAGTTTAAACACCGGGGAGCTGTTTTTT. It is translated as CASSLQSLNTGELFF.

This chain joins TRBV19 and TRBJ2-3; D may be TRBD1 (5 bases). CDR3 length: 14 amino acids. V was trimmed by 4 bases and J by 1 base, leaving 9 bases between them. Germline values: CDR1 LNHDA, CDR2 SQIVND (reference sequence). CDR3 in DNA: TGTGCCAGTAGTACCCAGACAGGCACAGATACGCAGTATTTT. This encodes CASSTQTGTDTQYF.

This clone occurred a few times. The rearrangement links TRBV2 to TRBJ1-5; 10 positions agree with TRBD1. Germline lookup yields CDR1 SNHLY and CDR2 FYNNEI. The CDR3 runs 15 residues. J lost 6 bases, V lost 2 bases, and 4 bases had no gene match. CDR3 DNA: TGTGCCAGCAGTGAATTGACAGGGGGCCTTCAGCCCCAGCATTTT. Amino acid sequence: CASSELTGGLQPQHF.

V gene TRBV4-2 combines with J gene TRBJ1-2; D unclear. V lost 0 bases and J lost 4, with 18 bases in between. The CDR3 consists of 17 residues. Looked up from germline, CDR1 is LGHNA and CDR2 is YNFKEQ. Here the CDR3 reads CASSQDMSGVTVYGYTF. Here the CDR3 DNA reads TGTGCCAGCAGCCAAGATATGAGTGGAGTGACCGTCTATGGCTACACCTTC.